This is a list of T cell receptor beta chains from one sample in a study of CD8+ T cells in alopecia areata. Sequencing was performed with immunoSEQ multiplex PCR; in TCRdb, only in-frame clones are kept and a portion is missing. Among 65,000 to 90,000 clones listed, roughly 51% were seen once. Sequencing input: NKG2D-high CD8+ T cells sorted from blood. Receptors originate from a human donor with alopecia areata. The CDR3 runs from the conserved cysteine through the conserved F or W. The order of the fields is clone size, V gene, J gene, D gene, CDR3 protein, CDR3 DNA. The D gene is left open where the match is weak. The size of a clone is reported for some rows only, either as once, few or many, or as a class for expanded clones.

abundance: .; v_gene: TRBV29-1; j_gene: TRBJ1-3; d_gene: .; CDR3aa: CSVELLGNTIYF; CDR3nt: TGCAGCGTTGAGCTTCTTGGAAACACCATATATTTT
abundance: few; v_gene: TRBV13; j_gene: TRBJ2-1; d_gene: TRBD2; CDR3aa: CASSDLRASGGIEQFF; CDR3nt: TGTGCCAGCAGCGATTTGAGGGCTAGCGGGGGAATAGAGCAGTTCTTC
abundance: few; v_gene: TRBV29-1; j_gene: TRBJ2-7; d_gene: .; CDR3aa: CSVWDGYEQYF; CDR3nt: TGCAGCGTTTGGGACGGTTACGAGCAGTACTTC
abundance: .; v_gene: TRBV27; j_gene: TRBJ2-7; d_gene: TRBD1; CDR3aa: CASSSPPAGTGLYEQYF; CDR3nt: TGTGCCAGCAGTTCCCCCCCCGCCGGGACAGGGCTCTACGAGCAGTACTTC
abundance: .; v_gene: TRBV29-1; j_gene: TRBJ1-3; d_gene: .; CDR3aa: CSVVDMGGDRGSGNTIYF; CDR3nt: TGCAGCGTTGTGGATATGGGGGGAGACCGAGGCAGCGGAAACACCATATATTTT
abundance: .; v_gene: TRBV27; j_gene: TRBJ2-1; d_gene: TRBD1; CDR3aa: CASSLFGQGLGEQFF; CDR3nt: TGTGCCAGCAGTTTATTCGGACAGGGCCTCGGAGAGCAGTTCTTC
abundance: .; v_gene: TRBV28; j_gene: TRBJ2-7; d_gene: TRBD2; CDR3aa: CASSLARTSEQYF; CDR3nt: TGTGCCAGCAGTTTAGCCCGGACTAGCGAGCAGTACTTC
abundance: .; v_gene: TRBV6-5; j_gene: TRBJ2-1; d_gene: TRBD2; CDR3aa: CASRLGLAGGNEQFF; CDR3nt: TGTGCCAGCAGACTCGGACTAGCGGGGGGAAATGAGCAGTTCTTC
abundance: .; v_gene: TRBV6-6; j_gene: TRBJ1-1; d_gene: TRBD1; CDR3aa: CASSYSRDRGGTEAFF; CDR3nt: TGTGCCAGCAGTTACTCCCGGGACAGGGGTGGCACTGAAGCTTTCTTT
abundance: .; v_gene: TRBV30; j_gene: TRBJ1-5; d_gene: TRBD1; CDR3aa: CAWSDLAGGHQPQHF; CDR3nt: TGTGCCTGGAGTGATCTCGCAGGGGGCCATCAGCCCCAGCATTTT
abundance: few; v_gene: TRBV5-4; j_gene: TRBJ2-5; d_gene: TRBD1; CDR3aa: CASSWTGVGETQYF; CDR3nt: TGTGCCAGCAGCTGGACAGGGGTCGGGGAGACCCAGTACTTC
abundance: .; v_gene: TRBV29-1; j_gene: TRBJ2-7; d_gene: .; CDR3aa: CSVVWGEQYF; CDR3nt: TGCAGCGTTGTATGGGGGGAGCAGTACTTC